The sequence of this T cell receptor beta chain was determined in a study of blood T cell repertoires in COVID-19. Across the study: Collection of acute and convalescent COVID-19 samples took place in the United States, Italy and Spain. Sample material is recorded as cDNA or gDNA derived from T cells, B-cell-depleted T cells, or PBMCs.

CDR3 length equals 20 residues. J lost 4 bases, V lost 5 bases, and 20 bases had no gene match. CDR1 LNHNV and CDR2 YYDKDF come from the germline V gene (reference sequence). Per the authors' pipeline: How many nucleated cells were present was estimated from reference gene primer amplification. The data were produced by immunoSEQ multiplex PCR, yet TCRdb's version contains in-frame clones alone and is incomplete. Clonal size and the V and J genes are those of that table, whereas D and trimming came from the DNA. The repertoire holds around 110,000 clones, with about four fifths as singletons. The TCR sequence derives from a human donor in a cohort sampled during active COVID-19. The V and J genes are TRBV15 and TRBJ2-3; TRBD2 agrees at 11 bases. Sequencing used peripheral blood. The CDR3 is CATSGLVGTVAGGGADTQYF. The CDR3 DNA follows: TGTGCCACCAGCGGGCTAGTTGGTACTGTAGCGGGAGGGGGGGCAGATACGCAGTATTTT.